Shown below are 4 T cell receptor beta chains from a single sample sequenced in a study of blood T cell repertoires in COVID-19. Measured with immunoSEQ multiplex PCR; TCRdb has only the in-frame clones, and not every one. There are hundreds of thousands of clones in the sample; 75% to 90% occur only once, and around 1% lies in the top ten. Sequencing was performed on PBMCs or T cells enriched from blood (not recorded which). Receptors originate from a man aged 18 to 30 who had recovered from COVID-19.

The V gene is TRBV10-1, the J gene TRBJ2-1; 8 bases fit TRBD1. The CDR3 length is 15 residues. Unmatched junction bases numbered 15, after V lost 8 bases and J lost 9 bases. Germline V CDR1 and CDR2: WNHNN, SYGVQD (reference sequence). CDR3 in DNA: TGCGCCAGCGGACAGGGTTGGGGGGCTCCCGGTGAGCAGTTCTTC. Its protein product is CASGQGWGAPGEQFF.

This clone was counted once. CDR3 DNA sequence: TGTGCCAGCAGTGACCCAGGACAGACCTATGGCTACACCTTC. This gives the protein CASSDPGQTYGYTF. This chain connects TRBV27 to TRBJ1-2, with D perhaps TRBD1 (6 bases). Trimming took 5 bases from V and 4 from J, leaving 14 bases between them. The germline CDR1 and CDR2 sequences are MNHEY and SMNVEV (reference sequence). CDR3 size: 14 residues.

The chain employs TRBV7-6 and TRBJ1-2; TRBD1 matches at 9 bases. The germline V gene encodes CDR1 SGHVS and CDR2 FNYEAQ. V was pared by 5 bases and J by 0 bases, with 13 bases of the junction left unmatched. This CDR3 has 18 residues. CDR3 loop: CASSRAWDRANPNYGYTF. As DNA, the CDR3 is TGTGCCAGCAGCAGGGCGTGGGACAGGGCGAATCCTAACTATGGCTACACCTTC.

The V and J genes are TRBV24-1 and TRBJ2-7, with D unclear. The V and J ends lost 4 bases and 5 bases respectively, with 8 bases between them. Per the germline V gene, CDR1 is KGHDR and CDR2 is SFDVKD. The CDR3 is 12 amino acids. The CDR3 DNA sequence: TGTGCCACCAGTGACTTCGCGGACGAGCAGTACTTC. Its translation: CATSDFADEQYF.